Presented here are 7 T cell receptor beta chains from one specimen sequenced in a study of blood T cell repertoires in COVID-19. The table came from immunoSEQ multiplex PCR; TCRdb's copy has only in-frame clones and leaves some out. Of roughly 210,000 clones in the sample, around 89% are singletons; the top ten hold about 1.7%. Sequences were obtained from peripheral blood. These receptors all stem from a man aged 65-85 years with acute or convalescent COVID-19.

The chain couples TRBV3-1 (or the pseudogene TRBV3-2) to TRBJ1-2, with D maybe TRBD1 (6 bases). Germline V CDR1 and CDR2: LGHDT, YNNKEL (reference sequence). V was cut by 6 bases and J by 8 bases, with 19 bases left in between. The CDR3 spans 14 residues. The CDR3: CASSPFGGQGGYTF. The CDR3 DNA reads TGTGCCAGCAGTCCCTTCGGGGGGCAGGGAGGCTACACCTTC.

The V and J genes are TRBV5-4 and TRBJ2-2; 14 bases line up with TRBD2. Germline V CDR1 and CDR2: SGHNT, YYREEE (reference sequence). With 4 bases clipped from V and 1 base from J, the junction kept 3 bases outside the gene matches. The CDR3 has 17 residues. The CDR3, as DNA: TGTGCCAGCAGCCCCGGACTAGCGGGAGGGAACACCGGGGAGCTGTTTTTT. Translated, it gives CASSPGLAGGNTGELFF.

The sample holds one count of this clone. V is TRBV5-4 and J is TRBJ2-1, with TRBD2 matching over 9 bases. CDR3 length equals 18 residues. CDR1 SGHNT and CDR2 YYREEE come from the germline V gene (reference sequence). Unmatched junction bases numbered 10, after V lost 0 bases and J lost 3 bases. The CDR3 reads CASSLDQGGGRDYNEQFF. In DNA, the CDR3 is TGTGCCAGCAGCTTGGACCAGGGGGGCGGGAGGGACTACAATGAGCAGTTCTTC.

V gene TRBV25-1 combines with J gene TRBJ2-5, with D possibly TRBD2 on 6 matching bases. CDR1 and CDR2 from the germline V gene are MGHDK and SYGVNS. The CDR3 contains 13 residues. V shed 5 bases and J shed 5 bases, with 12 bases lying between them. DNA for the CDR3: TGTGCCAGCAGTCGGGGGTCGCGGGAGACCCAGTACTTC. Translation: CASSRGSRETQYF. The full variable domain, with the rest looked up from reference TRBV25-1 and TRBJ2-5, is EADIYQTPRYLVIGTGKKITLECSQTMGHDKMYWYQQDPGMELHLIHYSYGVNSTEKGDLSSESTVSRIRTEHFPLTLESARPSHTSQYLCASSRGSRETQYFGPGTRLLVL.

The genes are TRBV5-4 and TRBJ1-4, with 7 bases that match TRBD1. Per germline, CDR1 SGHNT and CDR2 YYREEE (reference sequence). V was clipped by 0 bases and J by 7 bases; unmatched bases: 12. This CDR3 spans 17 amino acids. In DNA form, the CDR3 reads TGTGCCAGCAGCTTGGATACCTACAGGGGTGGTCGTGAAAAACTGTTTTTT. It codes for CASSLDTYRGGREKLFF.

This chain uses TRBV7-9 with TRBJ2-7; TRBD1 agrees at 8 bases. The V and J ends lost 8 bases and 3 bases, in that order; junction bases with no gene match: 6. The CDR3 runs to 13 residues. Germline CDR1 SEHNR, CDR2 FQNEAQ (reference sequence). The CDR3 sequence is CASGRTGFYEQYF. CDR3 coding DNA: TGTGCCAGCGGTAGGACAGGGTTCTACGAGCAGTACTTC.

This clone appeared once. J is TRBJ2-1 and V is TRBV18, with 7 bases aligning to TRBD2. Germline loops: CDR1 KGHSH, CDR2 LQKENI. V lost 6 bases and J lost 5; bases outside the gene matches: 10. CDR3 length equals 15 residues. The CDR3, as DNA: TGTGCCAGCTCCCAAAGGGCTAGCGGTGACAATGAGCAGTTCTTC. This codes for CASSQRASGDNEQFF.